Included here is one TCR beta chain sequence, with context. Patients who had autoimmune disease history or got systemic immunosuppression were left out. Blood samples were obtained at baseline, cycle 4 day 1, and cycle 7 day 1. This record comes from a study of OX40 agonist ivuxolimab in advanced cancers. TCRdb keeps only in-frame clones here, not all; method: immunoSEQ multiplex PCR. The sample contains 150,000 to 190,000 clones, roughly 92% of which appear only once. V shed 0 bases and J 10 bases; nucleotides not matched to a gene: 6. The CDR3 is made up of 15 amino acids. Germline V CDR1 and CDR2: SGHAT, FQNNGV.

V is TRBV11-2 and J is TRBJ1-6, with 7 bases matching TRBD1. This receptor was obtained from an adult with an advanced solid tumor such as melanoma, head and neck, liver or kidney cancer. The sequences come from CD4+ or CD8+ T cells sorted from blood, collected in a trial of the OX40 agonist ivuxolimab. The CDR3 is CASSLEQGTFSPLHF. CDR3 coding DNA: TGTGCCAGCAGCTTAGAACAGGGGACCTTCTCACCCCTCCACTTT.